The 14 T cell receptor beta chains in this list originate from one sample, sequenced in a study of identical twins (dated by TCRdb to 2016 to 2017). To prepare the library, 5' RACE was applied. The run used an Illumina HiSeq 2000. TCRdb took the public reads, trimmed them with fastp at Q25, ran MiXCR for clone calling and kept in-frame beta chains. Each CDR3 protein gets just one entry, which takes the most common genes and DNA from the rows behind it. The sample table shows fewer than 650,000 distinct CDR3 sequences, and roughly 9.9% are seen once. More than 2.5% of the sample is in the top ten clones. These sequences were also reported in another study, on yellow fever vaccine responses in identical twins.

Sequencing used PBMCs. These receptors were obtained from a woman between 18 and 29 years old in good health.

The J gene is TRBJ2-6, the V gene TRBV6-2 or TRBV6-3, with a weak D call TRBD1 (5 bases). V shed 6 bases and J shed 0 bases, with 9 bases lying between them. Germline CDR1 reads MNHEY; CDR2 reads SVGEGT. CDR3 length: 15 amino acids. CDR3 protein: CASRDSNSGANVLTF. In nucleotides, the CDR3 is TGTGCCAGCAGAGACAGCAACTCTGGGGCCAACGTCCTGACTTTC.

The chain carries TRBV19 and TRBJ1-2; unclear D gene. Germline CDR1 and CDR2: LNHDA and SQIVND (reference sequence). The CDR3 is made up of 13 amino acids. Deletions cut 6 bases from V and 4 bases from J, with 12 bases between. The CDR3 sequence: CASRDGGFYGYTF. The CDR3 region has the DNA TGTGCCAGTAGAGACGGAGGATTCTATGGCTACACCTTC.

This clonotype has more than one count but fewer than ten. This chain joins TRBV7-9 and TRBJ1-6, with D unresolved. The V and J ends lost 4 bases and 4 bases respectively, with 11 bases between them. The CDR3 is 15 residues long. Germline loops: CDR1 SEHNR, CDR2 FQNEAQ (reference sequence). CDR3: CASSSRGVYNSPLHF. In DNA form, the CDR3 reads TGTGCCAGCAGCTCCCGTGGGGTTTATAATTCACCCCTCCACTTT.

This clonotype was recorded at least ten times. The chain uses TRBV18 and TRBJ2-7, with D possibly TRBD2 on 6 matching bases. CDR1 and CDR2 from the germline V gene are KGHSH and LQKENI. V lost 0 bases and J 3 bases, leaving 12 bases between the germline ends. CDR3 size: 15 residues. In DNA form, the CDR3 reads TGTGCCAGCTCACCACCCTCAGCGGGCCACTACGAGCAGTACTTC. Protein product: CASSPPSAGHYEQYF. The full variable domain, with the rest looked up from reference TRBV18 and TRBJ2-7, is NAGVMQNPRHLVRRRGQEARLRCSPMKGHSHVYWYRQLPEEGLKFMVYLQKENIIDESGMPKERFSAEFPKEGPSILRIQQVVRGDSAAYFCASSPPSAGHYEQYFGPGTRLTVT.

This clonotype was counted ten times or more. The genes are TRBV12-3 or TRBV12-4 and TRBJ2-1, with 8 bases identical to TRBD2. The J segment lost 5 bases and the V segment lost 1 base, leaving 7 bases of the junction unmatched. This CDR3 region has 16 residues. The chain's CDR3 is CASSLDRGGADNEQFF. CDR3 nucleotides: TGTGCCAGCAGTTTAGATCGGGGGGGGGCCGACAATGAGCAGTTCTTC.

This clonotype was recorded at least ten times. The rearrangement joins TRBV7-9 to TRBJ2-2; a possible D gene is TRBD1 (6 bases). The V and J ends lost 5 bases and 8 bases respectively, with 15 bases between them. The V gene's germline CDR1 is SEHNR and CDR2 FQNEAQ (reference sequence). The CDR3 totals 14 residues. In nucleotides, the CDR3 is TGTGCCAGCAGCGAACTCGACAGGTCTGGGGAGCTGTTTTTT. Translation: CASSELDRSGELFF.

This clonotype was seen ten or more times. The chain recombines TRBV20-1 with TRBJ2-2; D uncertain. This CDR3 has 13 amino acids. V lost 2 bases, J lost 0 bases, and 4 bases lay in between. Germline lookup yields CDR1 DFQATT and CDR2 SNEGSKA (reference sequence). CDR3 DNA sequence: TGCAGTGCTAGACAGGCGAACACCGGGGAGCTGTTTTTT. It specifies CSARQANTGELFF.

On this clonotype itself: Just one base apart from a much larger clone, this may be a read error. This sequence joins TRBV7-8 and TRBJ2-1; 11 bases map to TRBD2. Germline CDR1 is SGHVS and CDR2 is FQNEAQ. This CDR3 is built from 18 residues. The CDR3 sequence: CDSSLGISGRDSYNEQFF. As DNA, the CDR3 is TGTGACAGCAGCTTAGGAATTAGCGGGAGGGACTCCTACAATGAGCAGTTCTTC.

J is TRBJ2-7 and V is TRBV5-5; possibly TRBD1 for D (6 bases). From germline, CDR1 is SGHKS and CDR2 YYEKEE (reference sequence). CDR3 size: 17 residues. V lost 9 bases and J 0 bases, leaving 25 bases between the germline ends. The DNA for the CDR3 is TGTGCCATCGGCTCCGGGATTCGGGACAAGACCTCCTACGAGCAGTACTTC. Amino acid sequence: CAIGSGIRDKTSYEQYF.

This clonotype was observed many times. This chain uses TRBV21-1 with TRBJ2-7; TRBD2, the D gene given by the table, was not confirmed from the DNA. TRBV21-1 is a pseudogene. This CDR3 is 16 amino acids long. CDR3 coding DNA: TGTGCCAGCCGACCAGGGACTAGCGGGAGTGGTTACGAGCAGTACTTC. Its protein product is CASRPGTSGSGYEQYF.

A few counts support this clonotype. The V and J genes are TRBV5-1 and TRBJ2-1; no clear D gene. Germline V gene sequence: CDR1 SGHRS, CDR2 YFSETQ. There are 16 residues in the CDR3. V lost 0 bases, J lost 3 bases, and 13 bases lay in between. The CDR3 reads CASSLEMTAIYNEQFF. The CDR3 DNA reads TGCGCCAGCAGCTTGGAGATGACTGCAATCTACAATGAGCAGTTCTTC. The full variable domain, completed using reference TRBV5-1 and TRBJ2-1, is KAGVTQTPRYLIKTRGQQVTLSCSPISGHRSVSWYQQTPGQGLQFLFEYFSETQRNKGNFPGRFSGRQFSNSRSEMNVSTLELGDSALYLCASSLEMTAIYNEQFFGPGTRLTVL.

The V and J genes are TRBV2 and TRBJ1-1; perhaps TRBD1 as D (6 bases). The CDR3 totals 13 residues. V lost 7 bases to trimming and J lost 4 bases, with 13 bases between them. CDR1 and CDR2 from the germline V gene are SNHLY and FYNNEI. In nucleotides, the CDR3 is TGTGCCAGCACTACTACAGGGAGCACTGAAGCTTTCTTT. Amino acids: CASTTTGSTEAFF.

This clonotype was detected only a few times. The chain employs TRBV18 and TRBJ1-1; D ambiguous. Trimming took 3 bases from V and 8 from J, leaving 10 bases between them. CDR1 KGHSH and CDR2 LQKENI come from the germline V gene. The CDR3 length is 12 residues. Written as DNA, the CDR3 is TGTGCCAGCTCACCGGTCCCGGAGGAAGCTTTCTTT. This codes for CASSPVPEEAFF.

The J gene is TRBJ2-3, the V gene TRBV11-2, with 10 nucleotides matching TRBD2. The ends lost 3 bases at V and 6 bases at J; junction bases unmatched: 18. The germline gives CDR1 SGHAT, CDR2 FQNNGV. The CDR3 is 19 amino acids. CDR3 amino acids: CASSFGGRGSGRAGDTQYF. DNA of the CDR3: TGTGCCAGCAGCTTTGGGGGGCGCGGGAGCGGGAGGGCCGGTGATACGCAGTATTTT.